The clone carrying this TCR beta chain was detected ten times or more. The antigen is unknown. CDR3 length: 15 residues. V was trimmed by 5 bases and J by 7 bases, leaving 15 bases between them. Per germline, CDR1 MGHRA and CDR2 YSYEKL. TCRdb reanalysed the 5' RACE reads using MiXCR and keeps one entry per CDR3 protein. The sample yields 670,000 or so distinct CDR3 sequences, 15% to 20% seen once. The data were obtained in a study of CD8 T cells in ankylosing spondylitis. General observations from the study: In synovial fluid and blood from reactive arthritis, some motif variants were previously reported. Within ankylosing spondylitis blood, a TCR beta motif made up of seven to nine highly homologous variants appeared to be characteristic. Disease-linked clones, CD8+, were relatively rare in peripheral blood.

This TCR came from a male donor with ankylosing spondylitis. V gene TRBV4-1 combines with J gene TRBJ1-6; no reliable D call. What was sequenced was blood, either unsorted or a sorted T cell fraction (not recorded which). This chain's CDR3 is CASSSGTGWNSPLHF. CDR3 in DNA: TGCGCCAGCAGCTCCGGAACGGGCTGGAATTCACCCCTCCACTTT.